This passage covers 8 T cell receptor beta chains from one sample sequenced in a study of blood T cell repertoires in COVID-19. Profiling relied on immunoSEQ multiplex PCR, and the TCRdb table lists in-frame clones only, not all of them. The sample carries some 250,000 clones, around 87% recorded once. The sequencing input was peripheral blood. These receptors were obtained from a woman between 25 and 40 years old who had recovered from COVID-19.

The chain has TRBV6-2 or TRBV6-3 and TRBJ2-3; the match to TRBD2 covers 9 bases. Germline lookup yields CDR1 MNHEY and CDR2 SVGEGT. The CDR3 is 15 amino acids. Trimming at V came to 2 bases and at J to 3 bases, leaving 3 bases not matched to a gene. CDR3 DNA sequence: TGTGCCAGCAGTTACGGGCTAGCGGGGACAGATACGCAGTATTTT. It yields the protein CASSYGLAGTDTQYF.

V is TRBV5-1 and J is TRBJ1-3; 8 bases are a match to TRBD1. V lost 4 bases, J lost 2 bases, and 8 bases stayed unmatched. CDR1 and CDR2 from the germline V gene are SGHRS and YFSETQ. This CDR3 is 16 amino acids long. DNA for the CDR3: TGCGCCAGCAGCGCGGATCCAGGGGGCACTGGAAACACCATATATTTT. Translating it yields CASSADPGGTGNTIYF.

The chain recombines TRBV29-1 with TRBJ1-1, with D possibly TRBD1 on 6 matching bases. V lost 4 bases to trimming and J lost 10 bases, with 13 bases between them. The CDR3 has 11 residues. Germline V gives CDR1 SQVTM, CDR2 ANQGSEA. The CDR3, as DNA: TGCAGCGTTGTAGGGGGAGCTGTAGCTTTCTTT. Its protein is CSVVGGAVAFF.

The chain joins TRBV9 to TRBJ2-3; 11 nucleotides match TRBD1. The length of the CDR3 is 17 residues. Unmatched junction bases numbered 6, after V lost 0 bases and J lost 3 bases. From germline, CDR1 is SGDLS and CDR2 YYNGEE. CDR3 coding DNA: TGTGCCAGCAGCGTAGCTTTGGACAGGGGGCCAACAGATACGCAGTATTTT. It encodes CASSVALDRGPTDTQYF.

The rearrangement links TRBV10-3 to TRBJ2-5; a possible D gene is TRBD1 (5 bases). Germline CDR1 ENHRY, CDR2 SYGVKD. Trimming stripped 6 bases from V and 6 bases from J, with 17 bases between. The CDR3 loop spans 14 amino acids. CDR3 nucleotide sequence: TGTGCCATCAGACCCGGACACGACGCGAAGACCCAGTACTTC. This codes for CAIRPGHDAKTQYF.

This clone was counted a single time. The chain combines TRBV10-3 with TRBJ2-3; 8 bases are a match to TRBD2. Trimming cost V 4 bases and J 2 bases; bases outside gene matches: 8. CDR3 size: 16 residues. CDR1 is ENHRY and CDR2 is SYGVKD in the germline V gene. Here the CDR3 reads CAISAFGGGNTDTQYF. The CDR3 DNA sequence: TGTGCCATCAGTGCGTTCGGCGGGGGGAACACAGATACGCAGTATTTT.

The chain links TRBV29-1 to TRBJ2-3; D gene unclear. CDR1 and CDR2 (germline): SQVTM, ANQGSEA. The CDR3 has 13 residues. V dropped 6 bases and J dropped 5 bases, with 15 bases sitting between them. CDR3 bases: TGCAGCGTCGCACGAGATACCCAAGATACGCAGTATTTT. Amino acids: CSVARDTQDTQYF.

V is TRBV19 and J is TRBJ2-3, with 9 bases identical to TRBD2. The CDR3 contains 15 residues. The germline gives CDR1 LNHDA, CDR2 SQIVND (reference sequence). With V trimmed by 6 bases and J by 4 bases, 8 bases remained unmatched. The CDR3 DNA reads TGTGCCAGTAGAAGGGGCGGGGGGGCCGCAGATACGCAGTATTTT. This sequence encodes CASRRGGGAADTQYF.